Presented here are 18 T cell receptor beta chains from one specimen sequenced in a study of early T cells in non-severe SARS-CoV-2 infection. TCRdb recomputed calls from the 5' RACE reads with MiXCR, one row per CDR3 protein. The sample records about 76,000 distinct CDR3 sequences, over 9.5% being singletons. The sequenced sample consisted of whole blood. These receptors came from an adult who was a healthcare worker with PCR-confirmed SARS-CoV-2 infection or an uninfected control (not recorded which).

This clonotype was detected a few times. The chain recombines TRBV7-9 with TRBJ2-7; 12 bases are shared with TRBD2. This CDR3 has 13 amino acids. CDR1 and CDR2 from the germline V gene are SEHNR and FQNEAQ (reference sequence). J lost 7 bases, V lost 5 bases, and 3 bases had no gene match. The CDR3 spells CASSRGLAGEQYF. The DNA of the CDR3 is TGTGCCAGCAGCAGAGGACTAGCGGGAGAGCAGTACTTC.

The table lists this clonotype with many counts. V and J are TRBV4-1 and TRBJ2-5; no reliable D call. There are 15 residues in the CDR3. Trimming removed 4 bases from V and 0 bases from J, with 12 bases in between. Germline loops: CDR1 MGHRA, CDR2 YSYEKL. CDR3 region: CASSRNPLNQETQYF. In nucleotides, the CDR3 is TGCGCCAGCAGCCGGAATCCTCTTAACCAAGAGACCCAGTACTTC.

This clonotype was counted many times. The rearrangement uses TRBV7-9 and TRBJ1-6; D not certain. The V end was cut by 3 bases, the J end by 4 bases, with 7 bases between. This CDR3 contains 14 residues. Germline V gives CDR1 SEHNR, CDR2 FQNEAQ (reference sequence). Here the CDR3 DNA reads TGTGCCAGCAGCTTTAGCGATTATAATTCACCCCTCCACTTT. The encoded protein is CASSFSDYNSPLHF.

This clonotype appeared a few times. The chain combines TRBV30 with TRBJ1-1; 9 bases match TRBD1. V shed 3 bases, J shed 3 bases, and the junction held 2 bases outside the gene matches. The CDR3 is made up of 13 amino acids. CDR1 GTSNPN and CDR2 SVGIG come from the germline V gene (reference sequence). CDR3 DNA: TGTGCCTGGAGGGGACAGGGTTACACTGAAGCTTTCTTT. Amino acid sequence: CAWRGQGYTEAFF.

This clonotype was picked up many times. V is TRBV5-1 and J is TRBJ2-5; D remains unclear. The CDR3 covers 13 residues. Germline-derived CDR1 and CDR2 are SGHRS and YFSETQ. V shed 0 bases and J shed 4 bases, with 7 bases lying between them. CDR3 loop: CASSLGRGETQYF. CDR3 bases: TGCGCCAGCAGCTTGGGGCGAGGAGAGACCCAGTACTTC.

This clonotype was seen at least ten times. The chain carries TRBV6-6 and TRBJ2-7, with 8 bases fitting TRBD2. Germline-derived CDR1 and CDR2 are MNHNY and SVGAGI (reference sequence). The CDR3 has 15 amino acids. V shed 5 bases and J 3 bases; nucleotides not matched to a gene: 9. The CDR3 nucleotides are TGTGCCAGCAGTCTAACGATTAGCGGGGACTACGAGCAGTACTTC. Translated: CASSLTISGDYEQYF.

This clonotype was seen a handful of times. The chain uses TRBV9 and TRBJ2-3; no clear D. Per germline, CDR1 SGDLS and CDR2 YYNGEE. Trimming took off 4 bases at V and 2 bases at J, with 5 bases between the two ends. The CDR3 is 12 amino acids. CDR3 protein: CASSPPTDTQYF. DNA for the CDR3: TGTGCCAGCAGCCCCCCCACAGATACGCAGTATTTT.

Many counts were recorded for this clonotype. The chain couples TRBV2 to TRBJ2-1; 10 bases fit TRBD1. CDR1 and CDR2 from the germline V gene are SNHLY and FYNNEI. J lost 8 bases, V lost 6 bases, and 10 bases had no gene match. CDR3 length: 15 amino acids. The CDR3 bases are TGTGCCAGCAGGCCCTGGGGACAGGGGACCGATGAGCAGTTCTTC. It is translated as CASRPWGQGTDEQFF.

The DNA of the CDR3 is TGTGCCAGCAGTACCCCGATCGGGGGGGATAACTATGGCTACACCTTC. Translating gives CASSTPIGGDNYGYTF. The chain is built from TRBV28 and TRBJ1-2, with TRBD1 as a possible D gene (5 bases). V was trimmed by 5 bases and J by 1 base, leaving 17 bases between them. CDR3 length equals 16 residues. Germline-derived CDR1 and CDR2 are MDHEN and SYDVKM.

This clonotype has a count of ten or more. The chain is built from TRBV4-1 and TRBJ1-4; no clear D gene. There are 14 residues in the CDR3. V dropped 0 bases and J dropped 7 bases, with 9 bases sitting between them. In germline, CDR1 is MGHRA, CDR2 YSYEKL. CDR3 in amino acids: CASSQDARSEKLFF. The CDR3 DNA reads as TGCGCCAGCAGCCAAGACGCCCGAAGTGAAAAACTGTTTTTT.

Remarks on this clonotype: A much larger clone differs from this one at a single base, so this may be a read error. The chain carries TRBV12-3 or TRBV12-4 and TRBJ2-3; D is possibly TRBD1 (5 bases). This CDR3 is built from 13 residues. V lost 4 bases and J 5 bases, leaving 10 bases between the germline ends. CDR3 in DNA: TGTGCCAGCAGTTCTTCAGGGTTAGATACGCAGTATTTT. Its translation: CASSSSGLDTQYF.

In its sample, this clonotype was seen a few times. The chain has TRBV7-9 and TRBJ2-5; D is possibly TRBD2 (5 bases). Trimming left V 3 bases short and J 5 bases short, with 19 bases between. CDR1 and CDR2 (germline): SEHNR, FQNEAQ (reference sequence). CDR3 size: 16 residues. CDR3 DNA sequence: TGTGCCAGCAGCTTGGGAAGCCCGGGAAGGGCGGAGACCCAGTACTTC. Protein: CASSLGSPGRAETQYF.

The table lists this clonotype with a few counts. The chain recombines TRBV15 with TRBJ2-2, with 9 bases that match TRBD1. V lost 0 bases, J lost 3 bases, and 2 bases stayed unmatched. The CDR3 contains 16 residues. Germline CDR1 is LNHNV and CDR2 is YYDKDF (reference sequence). CDR3 bases: TGTGCCACCAGCAGAGATACAGGGGGCTACACCGGGGAGCTGTTTTTT. This gives the protein CATSRDTGGYTGELFF.

This clonotype came up a few times. This chain connects TRBV20-1 to TRBJ2-7; 10 bases line up with TRBD2. V was clipped by 7 bases and J by 0 bases; unmatched bases: 12. Germline CDR1 reads DFQATT; CDR2 reads SNEGSKA (reference sequence). CDR3 length: 16 amino acids. For the CDR3, the DNA is TGCAGTGTCACCGGGCTAGCGGGAGTTAGCTCCTACGAGCAGTACTTC. It codes for CSVTGLAGVSSYEQYF.

This clonotype was observed a single time. A junction boundary mismatches the germline segment, possibly from a read error. V usage is TRBV7-9 and J usage is TRBJ2-5; 8 bases are a match to TRBD1. This CDR3 region has 16 residues. CDR1 SEHNR and CDR2 FQNEAQ come from the germline V gene (reference sequence). The CDR3 protein is CTSSLATGEAQETQYF. The CDR3 DNA reads as TGTACCAGCAGCTTAGCGACAGGGGAGGCACAGGAGACCCAGTACTTC.

In its sample, this clonotype was seen many times. J is TRBJ1-1 and V is TRBV3-1; TRBD1 might be the D (5 bases). The CDR3 covers 13 residues. V lost 8 bases to trimming and J lost 0 bases, with 10 bases between them. From germline, CDR1 is LGHDT and CDR2 YNNKEL (reference sequence). The CDR3: CASRKGLNTEAFF. CDR3 DNA: TGTGCCAGCCGTAAGGGGTTGAACACTGAAGCTTTCTTT.

V usage is TRBV3-1 and J usage is TRBJ1-5, with unresolved D. This CDR3 is 14 amino acids long. Trimming took 2 bases from V and 2 from J, leaving 7 bases between them. Germline assignment: CDR1 LGHDT and CDR2 YNNKEL (reference sequence). This chain's CDR3 is CASSQSPGNQPQHF. The CDR3 DNA sequence: TGTGCCAGCAGCCAATCTCCGGGCAATCAGCCCCAGCATTTT.

This rearrangement joins TRBV14 to TRBJ1-1; D perhaps matches TRBD1 (5 bases). The CDR3 totals 15 residues. The germline V and J ends were trimmed by 2 bases and 6 bases, with 16 bases remaining between them. Per germline, CDR1 SGHDN and CDR2 FVKESK. The CDR3 reads CASSQWRGQRAEAFF. The CDR3 DNA follows: TGTGCCAGCAGCCAATGGAGGGGTCAGCGGGCTGAAGCTTTCTTT.